The rows below give T cell receptor beta chains drawn from one sample of a study of OX40 agonist ivuxolimab in advanced cancers. Assay used: immunoSEQ multiplex PCR; TCRdb lists only in-frame clones, some missing. The sample records under 150,000 clones, roughly 91% being singletons. This sample comprised CD4+ or CD8+ T cells sorted from blood, obtained in a trial of the OX40 agonist ivuxolimab. Every receptor here comes from an adult with an advanced solid tumor such as melanoma, head and neck, liver or kidney cancer. The CDR3 runs from the conserved cysteine through the conserved F or W. D genes are given only for firm matches. Not all rows give a size; the values are once, few, many and, for expanded clones, a class.

j_gene,abundance,v_gene,d_gene,CDR3aa,CDR3nt
TRBJ2-1,once,TRBV5-1,TRBD1,CASSFRQGSYNEQFF,TGCGCCAGCAGCTTCCGACAGGGGAGCTACAATGAGCAGTTCTTC
TRBJ1-1,once,TRBV9,-,CASSVGGDEAFF,TGTGCCAGCAGCGTAGGGGGGGATGAAGCTTTCTTT
TRBJ2-2,-,TRBV6-4,TRBD1,CASRTGGLNTGELFF,TGTGCCAGCAGGACAGGGGGCCTCAACACCGGGGAGCTGTTTTTT
TRBJ2-1,-,TRBV5-6,TRBD2,CASSSGTSGRVYNEQFF,TGTGCCAGCAGCTCCGGGACTAGCGGGAGAGTCTACAATGAGCAGTTCTTC
TRBJ2-3,once,TRBV29-1,-,CSVEDRNRGGTDTQYF,TGCAGCGTTGAAGATCGTAACAGGGGGGGAACAGATACGCAGTATTTT
TRBJ2-3,-,TRBV5-5,-,CASSLVHQGDTQYF,TGTGCCAGCAGCTTGGTCCACCAGGGAGACACGCAGTATTTT
TRBJ2-1,-,TRBV19,TRBD1,CASSRGQGSGVGNEQFF,TGTGCCAGTAGTAGGGGACAGGGGAGTGGTGTCGGCAATGAGCAGTTCTTC
TRBJ2-7,-,TRBV7-2,-,CASSADRAYEQYF,TGTGCCAGCAGCGCGGACAGAGCCTACGAGCAGTACTTC
TRBJ2-5,few,TRBV21-1,-,CASTPPYPETQYF,TGTGCCAGCACCCCCCCTTACCCGGAGACCCAGTACTTC
TRBJ1-1,-,TRBV18,-,CASSPRVADEAFF,TGTGCCAGCTCACCACGTGTAGCGGATGAAGCTTTCTTT
TRBJ2-5,-,TRBV6-1,-,CASSEGAGAGETQYF,TGTGCCAGCAGTGAAGGGGCGGGGGCAGGAGAGACCCAGTACTTC
TRBJ2-3,-,TRBV9,-,CASNWDGSTDTQYF,TGTGCCAGCAACTGGGACGGATCCACAGATACGCAGTATTTT
TRBJ2-1,-,TRBV4-3,TRBD2,CASSQERGGRGTYNEQFF,TGCGCCAGCAGCCAAGAACGGGGCGGGAGAGGAACCTACAATGAGCAGTTCTTC
TRBJ2-2,-,TRBV6-4,-,CAIRAGYWGNTGELFF,TGTGCCATCCGGGCGGGTTATTGGGGGAACACCGGGGAGCTGTTTTTT
TRBJ2-5,-,TRBV2,-,CASTSSRGAWETQYF,TGTGCCAGCACAAGCTCCAGGGGCGCGTGGGAGACCCAGTACTTC
TRBJ1-5,-,TRBV6-1,-,CASSERGTENQPQHF,TGTGCCAGCAGTGAAAGGGGGACCGAGAATCAGCCCCAGCATTTT
TRBJ2-5,-,TRBV6-1,-,CASGGRGSETQYF,TGTGCCAGCGGGGGAAGGGGGTCAGAGACCCAGTACTTC
TRBJ2-7,once,TRBV10-3,TRBD2,CAIRTSGGGQYF,TGTGCCATCCGGACTAGCGGGGGGGGACAGTACTTC
TRBJ1-1,-,TRBV7-9,-,CASRNDPMNTEAFF,TGTGCCAGCAGAAATGACCCAATGAACACTGAAGCTTTCTTT
TRBJ1-2,-,TRBV15,-,CATSRAGLWGYTF,TGTGCCACCAGCAGAGCGGGTTTGTGGGGCTACACCTTC
TRBJ1-1,-,TRBV15,-,CATSKGQNTEAFF,TGTGCCACCAGCAAGGGACAGAACACTGAAGCTTTCTTT
TRBJ2-2,-,TRBV5-1,-,CASSLWSENTGELFF,TGCGCCAGCAGCTTGTGGTCCGAGAACACCGGGGAGCTGTTTTTT
TRBJ1-1,-,TRBV7-2,-,CASSPGRVNTEAFF,TGTGCCAGCAGCCCGGGACGGGTGAACACTGAAGCTTTCTTT
TRBJ1-6,once,TRBV7-2,-,CASSLGLGDSYNSPLHF,TGTGCCAGCAGCTTAGGTCTGGGAGATTCCTATAATTCACCCCTCCACTTT
TRBJ2-7,-,TRBV7-2,-,CASSRTSGVEQYF,TGTGCCAGCAGCCGCACCTCGGGAGTCGAGCAGTACTTC
TRBJ1-2,-,TRBV29-1,-,CSVSPDGYTF,TGCAGCGTCAGTCCCGATGGCTACACCTTC
TRBJ2-7,-,TRBV28,-,CASSPRAPLGEQYF,TGTGCCAGCAGCCCCCGTGCCCCCCTCGGCGAGCAGTACTTC